This TCR beta chain was identified during a study of sequential checkpoint blockade in melanoma. As for the study in general: About two dozen patients had matched tumor biopsies before treatment and at week 13 after nivolumab or ipilimumab alone.

Documented treatment: randomized to nivolumab then ipilimumab (arm A) or the reverse (arm B). Study-level results: Pretreatment TIL clonality tracked with response in the nivolumab-first arm. Mutational load did not correlate with tumor T-cell fraction or clonality.

CDR3 length: 13 residues. Trimming took off 4 bases at V and 4 bases at J, with 10 bases between the two ends. Germline V lookup: CDR1 MNHGY, CDR2 SAAAGT. Produced via immunoSEQ multiplex PCR; TCRdb's table is partial and in-frame only. The table shows around 9,500 clones, with about 23% occurring only once. By share, this clone ranks as medium-sized. Its antigen is unknown. Here the sequenced sample was tumor tissue (inferred from file names), taken from a patient given nivolumab and ipilimumab in sequence. The chain carries TRBV6-8 and TRBJ2-5; possibly TRBD1 for D (6 bases). This receptor was taken from a human donor with melanoma. The CDR3 sequence is CASSSRDIETQYF. In DNA, the CDR3 is TGTGCCAGCAGTTCCCGGGACATAGAGACCCAGTACTTC.